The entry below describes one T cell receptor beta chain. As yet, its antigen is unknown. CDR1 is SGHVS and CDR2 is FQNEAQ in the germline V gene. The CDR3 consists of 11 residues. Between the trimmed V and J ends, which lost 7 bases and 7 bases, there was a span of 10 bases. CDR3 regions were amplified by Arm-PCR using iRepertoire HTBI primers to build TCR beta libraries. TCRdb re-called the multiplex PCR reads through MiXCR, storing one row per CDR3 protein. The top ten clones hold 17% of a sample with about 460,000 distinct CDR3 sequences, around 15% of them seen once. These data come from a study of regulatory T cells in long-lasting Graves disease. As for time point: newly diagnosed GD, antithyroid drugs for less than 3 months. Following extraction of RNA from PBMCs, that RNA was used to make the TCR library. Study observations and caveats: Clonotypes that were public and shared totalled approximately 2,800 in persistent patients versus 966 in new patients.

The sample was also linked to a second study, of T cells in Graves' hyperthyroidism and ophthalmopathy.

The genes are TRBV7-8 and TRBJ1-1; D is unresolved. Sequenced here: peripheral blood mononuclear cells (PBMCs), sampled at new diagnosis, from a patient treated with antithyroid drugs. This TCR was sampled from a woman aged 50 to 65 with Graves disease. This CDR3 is CASTSFNEAFF. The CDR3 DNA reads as TGTGCCAGCACCTCTTTTAATGAAGCTTTCTTT.